This is a list of T cell receptor beta chains from one sample in a study of blood T cell repertoires in COVID-19. Clones were sequenced by immunoSEQ multiplex PCR, and TCRdb holds only the in-frame ones, with some missing. The repertoire includes more than 45,000 clones, 60% to 85% of them detected once, and nearly 5% sits in the top ten. The sample consisted of peripheral blood. The receptors shown here come from a human donor in a cohort sampled during active COVID-19. CDR3s leave out the opening cysteine and the closing phenylalanine or tryptophan. The D gene is left open where the match is weak.

d_call,v_call,cdr3_aa
.,TRBV7-8,ASSLEGIRGSAF
.,TRBV12-3/TRBV12-4,ASSPGKNTEAF
TRBD1,TRBV9,ASSPRDRGFGANEKLF
.,TRBV2,ASVTSVGNILTMEQY
.,TRBV9,ASSARTDSYEQY
.,TRBV7-2,ASSFGQRTTNEKLF
.,TRBV7-8,ASSSLTTQNTEAF
.,TRBV5-1,ASSLELLGTFVAGYT
.,TRBV9,ASSAGTGYEQY
.,TRBV29-1,SGRQKAEAF
.,TRBV3-1/TRBV3-2,ASSQGRRGAEAF
TRBD1,TRBV15,ATSRGDRGQYYGYT
.,TRBV10-1,ASSAGSLAGELF
TRBD2,TRBV11-2,ASSLRGGPYEQY
.,TRBV28,ASSLEVGGYT
TRBD2,TRBV28,ASSWGLAGSYEQY
TRBD2,TRBV28,ASSPSWTSGGARETQY
TRBD1,TRBV19,ASSIVQGGYNEQF
TRBD1,TRBV7-9,ASSFAGTGSYEQY
TRBD2,TRBV5-4,ASTLAGGTYEQY
TRBD1,TRBV25-1,ASSDTPGQGYEQF